These T cell receptor beta chains were read from a single sample in a study of blood T cell repertoires in COVID-19. Sequencing was performed with immunoSEQ multiplex PCR; in TCRdb, only in-frame clones are kept and a portion is missing. This repertoire shows a few hundred thousand clones, around 85% found once; its top ten account for around 4%. Material: PBMCs or T cells enriched from blood (not recorded which). The origin of the receptors is a woman in her thirties or forties with acute COVID-19. Each CDR3 is given with its conserved first and last residue. The D gene is left open where the match is weak. Some rows mark clone size as missing; the rest say once, few, many or name a class of expanded clone.

V gene	D gene	J gene	clone size	CDR3 protein	CDR3 DNA
TRBV15	TRBD1	TRBJ2-1	.	CATSRGTGIYNEQFF	TGTGCCACCAGCAGAGGGACAGGGATTTACAATGAGCAGTTCTTC
TRBV15	TRBD1	TRBJ1-1	.	CATSRKGGPTEAFF	TGTGCCACCAGCCGAAAAGGGGGCCCCACTGAAGCTTTCTTT
TRBV5-1	TRBD1	TRBJ2-1	.	CASRSGQRYNEQFF	TGCGCCAGCAGATCGGGACAGAGATACAATGAGCAGTTCTTC
TRBV19	TRBD2	TRBJ2-1	.	CASRLAASSYNEQFF	TGTGCCAGTCGACTAGCGGCCAGCTCCTACAATGAGCAGTTCTTC
TRBV6-2/TRBV6-3	.	TRBJ2-1	.	CASSPLPGSGLSIYNEQFF	TGTGCCAGCAGTCCACTACCGGGTAGCGGACTCTCCATTTACAATGAGCAGTTCTTC
TRBV14	TRBD2	TRBJ2-7	once	CASSQGLAGRYEQYF	TGTGCCAGCAGCCAAGGGTTAGCGGGAAGGTACGAGCAGTACTTC
TRBV10-3	TRBD2	TRBJ2-3	.	CAIPPTGRAGTDTQYF	TGTGCCATTCCTCCCACCGGGAGGGCCGGCACAGATACGCAGTATTTT
TRBV19	TRBD1	TRBJ2-1	.	CASSPSQYPGQGYNEQFF	TGTGCCAGTAGTCCATCTCAATACCCGGGACAGGGTTACAATGAGCAGTTCTTC
TRBV10-3	.	TRBJ1-5	.	CAISETVSQPQHF	TGTGCCATCAGTGAGACAGTGAGTCAGCCCCAGCATTTT
TRBV18	.	TRBJ1-1	.	CASSPGSGGPTEAFF	TGTGCCAGCTCACCCGGCTCGGGGGGGCCCACTGAAGCTTTCTTT
TRBV18	TRBD1	TRBJ2-1	.	CASSPQGAGYNEQFF	TGTGCCAGCTCACCACAGGGGGCCGGCTACAATGAGCAGTTCTTC
TRBV7-9	TRBD1	TRBJ1-1	.	CASSRGTGNTEAFF	TGTGCCAGCAGCCGCGGGACAGGGAACACTGAAGCTTTCTTT
TRBV4-3	.	TRBJ2-1	.	CASSLRNEQFF	TGCGCCAGCAGCCTCAGGAATGAGCAGTTCTTC
TRBV19	TRBD1	TRBJ1-5	.	CASIGAGQGISQPQHF	TGTGCCAGTATAGGGGCGGGACAGGGGATTAGTCAGCCCCAGCATTTT
TRBV3-1/TRBV3-2	.	TRBJ1-1	.	CASSTNRVRNTEAFF	TGTGCCAGCAGCACAAACAGGGTTAGGAACACTGAAGCTTTCTTT
TRBV7-3	.	TRBJ2-7	.	CASSKGAANYEQYF	TGTGCCAGCAGCAAAGGGGCGGCAAACTACGAGCAGTACTTC